The 11 T cell receptor beta chains reported below all come from one sample, sequenced in a study of shared clonotypes between healthy human individuals (dated by TCRdb to about 2020). Library preparation employed the immunoSEQ multiplex PCR assay. Drawn from immuneACCESS, this table holds only the in-frame rearrangements with V and J called that TCRdb kept. Clones are partly lost; checked studies trace under half to an unresolved V gene and leave the rest unexplained. The sample profile shows about 1.1 million clones; 70% to 80% of them were found once. The leading ten clones occupy roughly 0.82% of the sample. Input material: memory CD4+ T cells from PBMCs. The intended sense of this specimen's cell subset or site label: CD45RA-negative fraction. These receptors came from a man between 18 and 29 years old in good health. Some clones in this sample may be carry-over from other donors' samples.

The chain carries TRBV5-1 and TRBJ2-1, with 7 nucleotides matching TRBD2. From germline, CDR1 is SGHRS and CDR2 YFSETQ. This CDR3 has 13 amino acids. V shed 0 bases and J 12 bases; nucleotides not matched to a gene: 6. The CDR3 DNA sequence: TGCGCCAGCAGCTTGGACCCGGGGGGTGTGCAGTTCTTC. Its translation is CASSLDPGGVQFF.

The rearrangement uses TRBV19 and TRBJ1-2; D uncertain. This CDR3 region has 11 residues. CDR1 is LNHDA and CDR2 is SQIVND in the germline V gene (reference sequence). Trimming stripped 5 bases from V and 4 bases from J, with 5 bases between. CDR3 nucleotides: TGTGCCAGTAGTTCGGCCTATGGCTACACCTTC. The encoded protein is CASSSAYGYTF.

The rearrangement uses TRBV27 and TRBJ2-5, with a tentative D call TRBD1 (5 bases). V was trimmed by 3 bases and J by 8 bases, leaving 13 bases between them. This CDR3 contains 13 residues. Per germline, CDR1 MNHEY and CDR2 SMNVEV (reference sequence). CDR3 region: CASSFSRTTTQYF. CDR3 DNA: TGTGCCAGCAGTTTTTCTCGGACAACCACCCAGTACTTC.

This rearrangement joins TRBV5-1 to TRBJ2-5; TRBD2 matches at 8 bases. The CDR3 contains 16 residues. J gave up 8 bases and V 0 bases, and 12 bases lay outside the gene matches. Looked up from germline, CDR1 is SGHRS and CDR2 is YFSETQ. The CDR3 DNA is TGCGCCAGCAGCTTGGAGAGCGGGAGTTTTAAGAGAACCCAGTACTTC. The encoded protein is CASSLESGSFKRTQYF. The full variable domain, with the rest looked up from reference TRBV5-1 and TRBJ2-5, is KAGVTQTPRYLIKTRGQQVTLSCSPISGHRSVSWYQQTPGQGLQFLFEYFSETQRNKGNFPGRFSGRQFSNSRSEMNVSTLELGDSALYLCASSLESGSFKRTQYFGPGTRLLVL.

A single count supports this clone. The rearrangement joins TRBV28 to TRBJ1-2; D not resolved. Germline CDR1 MDHEN, CDR2 SYDVKM. The CDR3 has 14 residues. V was pared by 6 bases and J by 4 bases, with 15 bases between. CDR3 DNA: TGTGCCAGCAGCGCCCTTTTCACTCCCTATGGCTACACCTTC. Translated: CASSALFTPYGYTF.

The CDR3 region is CASSEEGGLTYEQYF. The DNA of the CDR3 is TGTGCCAGCAGTGAAGAGGGGGGGTTAACCTACGAGCAGTACTTC. This chain connects TRBV2 to TRBJ2-7; maybe TRBD2 (7 bases). The germline V gene has CDR1 SNHLY and CDR2 FYNNEI. This CDR3 is built from 15 residues. Between the trimmed V and J ends, which lost 1 base and 2 bases, there was a span of 12 bases.

The chain joins TRBV4-2 to TRBJ2-7; 9 positions match TRBD2. This CDR3 contains 18 residues. V trimming: 0 bases; J trimming: 6 bases; junction bases outside the gene matches: 15. Germline V CDR1 and CDR2: LGHNA, YNFKEQ. Here the CDR3 DNA reads TGTGCCAGCAGCCAAGAACCGGGACTAGCTAACCAAGACGCCGAGCAGTACTTC. Translated, it gives CASSQEPGLANQDAEQYF.

This clone came up once. The genes are TRBV5-1 and TRBJ2-2; TRBD2 might be the D (6 bases). This CDR3 has 16 amino acids. The V gene lost 0 bases and the J gene lost 3 bases, with 12 bases spanning the gap. Germline V gene data show CDR1 as SGHRS and CDR2 as YFSETQ. Written as DNA, the CDR3 is TGCGCCAGCAGCTTGGAGGGGACTCCCTACACCGGGGAGCTGTTTTTT. This codes for CASSLEGTPYTGELFF.

This chain joins TRBV7-2 and TRBJ1-3; 10 bases are shared with TRBD1. V lost 0 bases and J lost 4; bases outside the gene matches: 3. The germline V gene has CDR1 SGHTA and CDR2 FQGNSA. This CDR3 has 16 amino acids. CDR3 nucleotides: TGTGCCAGCAGCTTAGCTAGACAGGGGGCCGGAAACACCATATATTTT. It is translated as CASSLARQGAGNTIYF.

Comment on this clone: Other DNA sequences from this sample encode an identical CDR3 as well. The CDR3 coding sequence is TGTGCCAGCAGCTTAGGGGGAAACACAGATACGCAGTATTTT. This sequence encodes CASSLGGNTDTQYF. The rearrangement links TRBV7-2 to TRBJ2-3; D gene ambiguous. V was cut by 1 base and J by 2 bases, with 7 bases left in between. The germline CDR1 and CDR2 sequences are SGHTA and FQGNSA. The CDR3 contains 14 residues.

This sequence joins TRBV6-1 and TRBJ2-7, with unresolved D. This CDR3 has 14 residues. CDR1 is MNHNS, CDR2 SASEGT, per germline. Trimming took 9 bases from V and 5 from J, leaving 20 bases between them. The CDR3 nucleotides are TGTGCCAGTAGGAAGATCCTCAAAAAAGACGAGCAGTACTTC. Its protein product is CASRKILKKDEQYF.